Listed below are T cell receptor beta chains from one sample, sequenced in a study of tumor-infiltrating lymphocytes in localized non-small cell lung cancer. Generated by immunoSEQ multiplex PCR, the TCRdb table keeps only in-frame clones and is missing some. The table records nearly 9,500 clones, over 75% of them present only once. The material sequenced was uninvolved lung tissue not adjacent to the tumor. These receptors all stem from a human donor with non-small cell lung cancer. The CDR3 runs from the conserved cysteine through the conserved F or W. The D gene is left open where the match is weak. Expanded clones get a size class; other rows say once, few or many, or leave the size out.

j_gene: TRBJ2-7; d_gene: -; abundance: -; v_gene: TRBV30; CDR3aa: CAWSVRGLRTAEQYF; CDR3nt: TGTGCCTGGAGTGTACGGGGACTTAGGACTGCCGAGCAGTACTTC
j_gene: TRBJ1-5; d_gene: -; abundance: -; v_gene: TRBV30; CDR3aa: CAWSRPVPYSNQPQHF; CDR3nt: TGTGCCTGGAGTAGGCCGGTACCTTATAGCAATCAGCCCCAGCATTTT
j_gene: TRBJ1-5; d_gene: -; abundance: -; v_gene: TRBV6-5; CDR3aa: CASKASGNQPQHF; CDR3nt: TGTGCCAGCAAGGCTAGCGGCAATCAGCCCCAGCATTTT
j_gene: TRBJ1-5; d_gene: -; abundance: -; v_gene: TRBV2; CDR3aa: CASDPGRQPQHF; CDR3nt: TGTGCCAGCGATCCAGGGAGGCAGCCCCAGCATTTT
j_gene: TRBJ1-2; d_gene: -; abundance: few; v_gene: TRBV7-2; CDR3aa: CASSLGGTYGYTF; CDR3nt: TGTGCCAGCAGCTTAGGGGGGACCTATGGCTACACCTTC
j_gene: TRBJ2-4; d_gene: TRBD1; abundance: -; v_gene: TRBV6-1; CDR3aa: CATKQGARRENIQYF; CDR3nt: TGTGCCACCAAACAGGGGGCGCGACGGGAAAACATTCAGTACTTC
j_gene: TRBJ2-7; d_gene: -; abundance: -; v_gene: TRBV7-2; CDR3aa: CASSFSRDYEQYF; CDR3nt: TGTGCCAGCAGCTTTAGCAGGGACTACGAGCAGTACTTC
j_gene: TRBJ2-5; d_gene: -; abundance: -; v_gene: TRBV6-5; CDR3aa: CASSYTPAVATQYF; CDR3nt: TGTGCCAGCAGTTACACCCCCGCCGTTGCGACCCAGTACTTC
j_gene: TRBJ1-2; d_gene: TRBD1; abundance: few; v_gene: TRBV7-9; CDR3aa: CASGNTGGAGNYGYTF; CDR3nt: TGTGCCAGCGGCAATACAGGGGGCGCAGGCAACTATGGCTACACCTTC
j_gene: TRBJ1-5; d_gene: -; abundance: -; v_gene: TRBV10-3; CDR3aa: CASSVEGNYQPQHF; CDR3nt: TGTGCCAGCAGTGTGGAGGGGAATTATCAGCCCCAGCATTTT
j_gene: TRBJ1-6; d_gene: -; abundance: -; v_gene: TRBV15; CDR3aa: CATRPQRPNSPLHF; CDR3nt: TGTGCCACCAGACCTCAAAGACCTAATTCACCCCTCCACTTT
j_gene: TRBJ2-7; d_gene: TRBD2; abundance: -; v_gene: TRBV6-5; CDR3aa: CASSYYWRGAYEQYF; CDR3nt: TGTGCCAGCAGTTACTACTGGCGGGGGGCCTACGAGCAGTACTTC
j_gene: TRBJ2-3; d_gene: -; abundance: -; v_gene: TRBV9; CDR3aa: CASSKQGPYSTDTQYF; CDR3nt: TGTGCCAGCAGCAAACAGGGCCCGTATAGCACAGATACGCAGTATTTT
j_gene: TRBJ2-5; d_gene: -; abundance: -; v_gene: TRBV10-3; CDR3aa: CAISESGQPRQETQYF; CDR3nt: TGTGCCATCAGTGAGTCTGGACAGCCTCGTCAAGAGACCCAGTACTTC